The 30 T cell receptor beta chains given below trace back to one sample, sequenced in a study of OX40 agonist ivuxolimab in advanced cancers. Clones were read by immunoSEQ multiplex PCR, and TCRdb kept only the in-frame ones, dropping some. Of around 77,000 clones listed, roughly nine tenths are singletons. The sample was CD4+ or CD8+ T cells sorted from blood, taken in a trial of the OX40 agonist ivuxolimab. The receptors derive from an adult with an advanced solid tumor such as melanoma, head and neck, liver or kidney cancer.

The V call is TRBV6-6, the J call TRBJ2-7; D is undetermined. V lost 5 bases and J 3 bases, leaving 14 bases between the germline ends. The CDR3 length is 14 residues. CDR1 and CDR2 (germline): MNHNY, SVGAGI (reference sequence). The CDR3 region has the DNA TGTGCCAGCAGTACCTCGGAAGTGCTCTACGAGCAGTACTTC. Protein: CASSTSEVLYEQYF.

This clone was detected only once. As DNA, the CDR3 is TGTGCCAGCAGCACTCGGGACAGGGGCCACGAGCAGTACTTC. Translation gives CASSTRDRGHEQYF. This rearrangement joins TRBV4-2 to TRBJ2-7; 10 bases line up with TRBD1. The CDR3 covers 14 residues. V lost 5 bases to trimming and J lost 5 bases; unmatched junction nucleotides: 6. The germline V gene has CDR1 LGHNA and CDR2 YNFKEQ.

This rearrangement joins TRBV7-2 to TRBJ2-1, with TRBD2 matching 9 bases. Germline V gives CDR1 SGHTA, CDR2 FQGNSA. The CDR3 is made up of 16 amino acids. V lost 1 base, J lost 7 bases, and 8 bases stayed unmatched. The CDR3 region is CASSLVSRGGGNEQFF. The CDR3 DNA follows: TGTGCCAGCAGCTTAGTTTCGCGGGGGGGCGGAAATGAGCAGTTCTTC.

The chain carries TRBV5-1 and TRBJ2-3; 12 positions match TRBD1. J lost 2 bases, V lost 0 bases, and 1 base had no gene match. The CDR3 is 16 amino acids. CDR1 is SGHRS, CDR2 YFSETQ, per germline. The CDR3 loop is CASSLGGQGATDTQYF. The DNA for the CDR3 is TGCGCCAGCAGCTTGGGGGGACAGGGGGCCACAGATACGCAGTATTTT.

The chain links TRBV27 to TRBJ1-5; D perhaps matches TRBD1 (5 bases). Trimming pared 2 bases from V and 7 bases from J, leaving 9 bases between. This CDR3 has 13 amino acids. Per the germline V gene, CDR1 is MNHEY and CDR2 is SMNVEV (reference sequence). Here the CDR3 reads CASSLEGQQPQHF. CDR3 in DNA: TGTGCCAGCAGTTTAGAGGGGCAGCAGCCCCAGCATTTT.

The V and J genes are TRBV21-1 and TRBJ1-3. TRBV21-1 corresponds to a pseudogene. The length of the CDR3 is 17 residues. The CDR3 sequence: CASSTRTVAPSGNTIYF. DNA for the CDR3: TGTGCCAGCAGCACACGGACCGTAGCCCCCTCTGGAAACACCATATATTTT.

This clone has more than one count but fewer than ten. The chain uses TRBV7-2 and TRBJ2-2; unclear D gene. The CDR3 consists of 13 residues. The germline V gene has CDR1 SGHTA and CDR2 FQGNSA. The ends were cut back, 3 bases at V and 5 bases at J, with 7 bases in the middle. The CDR3 reads CASSFRHTGELFF. CDR3 in DNA: TGTGCCAGCAGCTTTCGGCATACCGGGGAGCTGTTTTTT.

This chain joins TRBV5-4 and TRBJ2-3; 7 positions match TRBD1. Germline assignment: CDR1 SGHNT and CDR2 YYREEE (reference sequence). The CDR3 runs 15 residues. The J segment lost 2 bases and the V segment lost 3 bases, leaving 6 bases of the junction unmatched. Here the CDR3 reads CASSSPTGNTDTQYF. The CDR3 coding sequence is TGTGCCAGCAGCTCCCCGACAGGGAACACAGATACGCAGTATTTT.

The rearrangement uses TRBV6-6 and TRBJ1-1; D is unresolved. V was shortened by 0 bases and J by 3 bases, with 11 bases between the two germline ends. Per the germline V gene, CDR1 is MNHNY and CDR2 is SVGAGI (reference sequence). This CDR3 comprises 15 residues. The CDR3 loop is CASSYSRDGDTEAFF. CDR3 DNA sequence: TGTGCCAGCAGTTACTCCCGAGACGGAGACACTGAAGCTTTCTTT.

This rearrangement joins TRBV6-5 to TRBJ1-5; no clear D gene. This CDR3 is built from 14 residues. V was clipped by 10 bases and J by 0 bases, with 13 bases between them. Germline-derived CDR1 and CDR2 are MNHEY and SVGAGI. Here the CDR3 DNA reads TGTGCCACCCGGGCCTCGAATAGCAATCAGCCCCAGCATTTT. It translates to CATRASNSNQPQHF.

The V and J genes are TRBV5-1 and TRBJ2-5, with 10 bases fitting TRBD1. This CDR3 is built from 15 residues. The V gene end was trimmed by 4 bases and the J gene end by 3 bases; junction bases not matched to a gene: 6. CDR1 SGHRS and CDR2 YFSETQ come from the germline V gene. The CDR3 DNA sequence: TGCGCCAGCAGCCACGTGACAGGGGGCAAAGAGACCCAGTACTTC. Protein sequence: CASSHVTGGKETQYF.

The J gene is TRBJ2-2, the V gene TRBV10-3; 8 nucleotides match TRBD2. J gave up 1 base and V 0 bases, and 1 base lay outside the gene matches. The germline CDR1 and CDR2 sequences are ENHRY and SYGVKD. The CDR3 is 16 residues long. The CDR3 protein is CAISESRGVNTGELFF. The CDR3 nucleotides read TGTGCCATCAGTGAGTCGCGGGGGGTGAACACCGGGGAGCTGTTTTTT.

This clone was found a few times. This chain links TRBV30 with TRBJ1-1, with D tentatively TRBD1 (6 bases). Germline V gives CDR1 GTSNPN, CDR2 SVGIG (reference sequence). The length of the CDR3 is 13 residues. The ends were cut back, 6 bases at V and 2 bases at J, with 13 bases in the middle. The CDR3 nucleotides are TGTGCCTGTTTGGACAGAACAAACACTGAAGCTTTCTTT. Translated: CACLDRTNTEAFF. The variable domain in full, completed from reference TRBV30 and TRBJ1-1, reads SQTIHQWPATLVQPVGSPLSLECTVEGTSNPNLYWYRQAAGRGLQLLFYSVGIGQISSEVPQNLSASRPQDRQFILSSKKLLLSDSGFYLCACLDRTNTEAFFGQGTRLTVV.

Notes on this clone: This CDR3 is also generated by other DNA sequences in the sample. The V and J genes are TRBV9 and TRBJ1-1; possible D gene TRBD1, 5 bases. Germline V gives CDR1 SGDLS, CDR2 YYNGEE. The CDR3 length is 14 residues. Trimming took off 0 bases at V and 1 base at J, with 7 bases between the two ends. The CDR3 is CASSVGGENTEAFF. The CDR3 nucleotides read TGTGCCAGCAGCGTAGGGGGGGAGAACACTGAAGCTTTCTTT.

With respect to this clone: The junction differs from germline at one of its ends, possibly a read error. This chain uses TRBV2 with TRBJ2-1, with D perhaps being TRBD1 or TRBD2 (6 bases each). CDR1 SNHLY and CDR2 FYNNEI come from the germline V gene. This CDR3 comprises 15 residues. The CDR3 region is CASRQTGHVGARRVF. As DNA, the CDR3 is TGTGCCAGCAGACAAACGGGCCATGTGGGGGCCCGGAGGGTCTTC.

This clone was detected only once. The chain has TRBV6-5 and TRBJ2-7; possibly TRBD1 for D (6 bases). V lost 8 bases and J lost 3, with 8 bases in between. This CDR3 has 11 residues. Germline CDR1 and CDR2: MNHEY and SVGAGI. The CDR3, as DNA: TGTGCCAGCGGGACAAACTACGAGCAGTACTTC. It codes for CASGTNYEQYF.

This chain joins TRBV6-4 and TRBJ1-1; D remains unclear. This CDR3 has 13 residues. Germline CDR1 MRHNA, CDR2 SNTAGT. V shed 6 bases and J shed 4 bases, with 12 bases lying between them. CDR3 bases: TGTGCCAGCAGGAAAGAAGGTAGCACTGAAGCTTTCTTT. It is translated as CASRKEGSTEAFF.

V and J are TRBV27 and TRBJ2-2; a possible D gene is TRBD1 (6 bases). V lost 5 bases to trimming and J lost 4 bases, with 17 bases between them. This CDR3 is built from 16 residues. Germline CDR1 is MNHEY and CDR2 is SMNVEV (reference sequence). CDR3 nucleotide sequence: TGTGCCAGCAGTCTCTTCAGGGGTAGTCCCACCGGGGAGCTGTTTTTT. Its protein product is CASSLFRGSPTGELFF.

The rearrangement uses TRBV6-1 and TRBJ1-2; D is possibly TRBD1 (6 bases). Germline V gene data show CDR1 as MNHNS and CDR2 as SASEGT. This CDR3 is built from 16 residues. Trimming removed 2 bases at V and 2 bases at J, with 15 bases between. The CDR3 sequence: CASSEWSRDKNYGYTF. DNA of the CDR3: TGTGCCAGCAGTGAATGGAGCAGGGACAAAAACTATGGCTACACCTTC.

The V gene is TRBV6-5, the J gene TRBJ2-3; 8 bases are a match to TRBD2. Germline-derived CDR1 and CDR2 are MNHEY and SVGAGI. Losses at the gene ends were 6 bases for V and 2 bases for J; bases not matched to a gene: 4. The CDR3 totals 14 residues. This chain's CDR3 is CASRVAGLTDTQYF. Here the CDR3 DNA reads TGTGCCAGCAGGGTAGCGGGGCTCACAGATACGCAGTATTTT.

The sample holds many counts of this clone. This rearrangement joins TRBV7-8 to TRBJ1-3, with 10 positions matching TRBD1. Losses at the gene ends were 5 bases for V and 2 bases for J; bases not matched to a gene: 6. There are 16 residues in the CDR3. Looked up from germline, CDR1 is SGHVS and CDR2 is FQNEAQ. Here the CDR3 DNA reads TGTGCCAGCAGCAGATTAGGACAGGGGGCTGGAAACACCATATATTTT. It codes for CASSRLGQGAGNTIYF.

J is TRBJ2-7 and V is TRBV6-1, with D possibly matching TRBD1 (5 bases). The germline V gene has CDR1 MNHNS and CDR2 SASEGT. The CDR3 has 12 residues. The germline V and J ends were trimmed by 3 bases and 7 bases, with 10 bases remaining between them. Here the CDR3 DNA reads TGTGCCAGCAGTGACCGCCAGGGAGAGCAGTACTTC. Translated: CASSDRQGEQYF.

The gene calls are TRBV2 and TRBJ2-1; D is undetermined. Germline V gene sequence: CDR1 SNHLY, CDR2 FYNNEI. The germline V and J ends were trimmed by 5 bases and 0 bases, with 8 bases remaining between them. The CDR3 spans 14 residues. CDR3 bases: TGTGCCAGCAGTCGCCAGAGCTCCTACAATGAGCAGTTCTTC. Protein sequence: CASSRQSSYNEQFF.

The chain combines TRBV19 with TRBJ2-7; D may match TRBD1 or TRBD2 (5 bases each). V lost 8 bases, J lost 6 bases, and 17 bases lay in between. Germline CDR1 and CDR2: LNHDA and SQIVND (reference sequence). The CDR3 extends over 13 amino acids. Here the CDR3 reads CASVGGLRGEQYF. In nucleotides, the CDR3 is TGTGCCAGTGTAGGCGGACTGAGGGGCGAGCAGTACTTC.

The CDR3 sequence is CASSLLGQPNNEQFF. The DNA for the CDR3 is TGTGCCAGCAGTTTATTGGGGCAGCCCAACAATGAGCAGTTCTTC. V gene TRBV28 combines with J gene TRBJ2-1, with a weak D call TRBD1 (5 bases). Trimming pared 1 base from V and 5 bases from J, leaving 12 bases between. This CDR3 is built from 15 residues. CDR1 is MDHEN, CDR2 SYDVKM, per germline.

This clone was detected a few times. The rearrangement uses TRBV5-1 and TRBJ2-3; 8 bases map to TRBD1. Germline-derived CDR1 and CDR2 are SGHRS and YFSETQ. With V trimmed by 0 bases and J by 6 bases, 6 bases remained unmatched. The CDR3 extends over 15 amino acids. CDR3: CASSLGQGAYDTQYF. Written as DNA, the CDR3 is TGCGCCAGCAGCTTGGGGCAGGGGGCTTACGATACGCAGTATTTT.

Note on this clone: This sample also contains other DNA sequences that code for the same CDR3. The chain uses TRBV30 and TRBJ1-2; perhaps TRBD1 as D (6 bases). The germline CDR1 and CDR2 sequences are GTSNPN and SVGIG (reference sequence). V was clipped by 0 bases and J by 7 bases, with 6 bases between them. CDR3 length: 11 residues. The CDR3 loop reads CAWSVGGGYTF. Here the CDR3 DNA reads TGTGCCTGGAGTGTAGGGGGTGGCTACACCTTC.

V gene TRBV6-1 combines with J gene TRBJ2-7; D may correspond to TRBD1 or TRBD2 (5 bases each). CDR3 length: 19 amino acids. Deletions cut 2 bases from V and 0 bases from J, with 23 bases between. CDR1 is MNHNS, CDR2 SASEGT, per germline. The CDR3 sequence: CASSERWSRDRGDSYEQYF. The CDR3 bases are TGTGCCAGCAGTGAAAGGTGGTCAAGAGACAGAGGGGACTCCTACGAGCAGTACTTC.

This chain uses TRBV4-2 with TRBJ2-1; TRBD1 is a possible D gene (6 bases). Deletions cut 0 bases from V and 2 bases from J, with 17 bases between. In germline, CDR1 is LGHNA, CDR2 YNFKEQ. The CDR3 runs 18 residues. CDR3 amino acids: CASSQDSPGRTAYNEQFF. The DNA for the CDR3 is TGTGCCAGCAGCCAAGATTCCCCTGGGCGGACAGCCTACAATGAGCAGTTCTTC.

The gene calls are TRBV7-9 and TRBJ1-3, with D perhaps TRBD1 (5 bases). This CDR3 is built from 14 residues. The V and J ends lost 2 bases and 1 base respectively, with 6 bases between them. Germline V gene data show CDR1 as SEHNR and CDR2 as FQNEAQ (reference sequence). The CDR3 sequence: CASSLSGSGNTIYF. The CDR3, as DNA: TGTGCCAGCAGCTTATCAGGGTCTGGAAACACCATATATTTT. Drawing the rest from reference TRBV7-9 and TRBJ1-3, the complete variable domain is DTGVSQNPRHKITKRGQNVTFRCDPISEHNRLYWYRQTLGQGPEFLTYFQNEAQLEKSRLLSDRFSAERPKGSFSTLEIQRTEQGDSAMYLCASSLSGSGNTIYFGEGSWLTVV.